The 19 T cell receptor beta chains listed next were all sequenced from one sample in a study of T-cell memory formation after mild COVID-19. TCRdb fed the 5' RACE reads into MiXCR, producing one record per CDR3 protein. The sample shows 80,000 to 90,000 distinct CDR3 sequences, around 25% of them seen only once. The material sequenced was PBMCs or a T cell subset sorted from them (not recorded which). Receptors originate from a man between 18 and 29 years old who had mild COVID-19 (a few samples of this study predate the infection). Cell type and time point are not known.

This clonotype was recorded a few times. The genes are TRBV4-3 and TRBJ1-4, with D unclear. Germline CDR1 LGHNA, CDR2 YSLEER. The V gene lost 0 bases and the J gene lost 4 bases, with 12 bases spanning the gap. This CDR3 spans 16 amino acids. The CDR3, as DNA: TGCGCCAGCAGCCAAGACCCGACTGCCGATAATGAAAAACTGTTTTTT. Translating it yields CASSQDPTADNEKLFF.

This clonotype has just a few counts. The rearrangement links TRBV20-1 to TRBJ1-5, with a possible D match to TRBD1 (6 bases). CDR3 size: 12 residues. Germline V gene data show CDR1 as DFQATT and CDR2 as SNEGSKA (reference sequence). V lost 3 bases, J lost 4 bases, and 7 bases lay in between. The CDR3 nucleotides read TGCAGTGCTAGCAGGGGAAATCAGCCCCAGCATTTT. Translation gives CSASRGNQPQHF.

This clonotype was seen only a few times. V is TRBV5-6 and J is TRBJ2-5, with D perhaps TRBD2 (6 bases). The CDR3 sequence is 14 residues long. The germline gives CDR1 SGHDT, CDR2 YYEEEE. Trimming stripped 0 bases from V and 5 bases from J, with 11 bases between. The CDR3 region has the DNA TGTGCCAGCAGCTTGGCCCGAGGGAGGGAGACCCAGTACTTC. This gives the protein CASSLARGRETQYF.

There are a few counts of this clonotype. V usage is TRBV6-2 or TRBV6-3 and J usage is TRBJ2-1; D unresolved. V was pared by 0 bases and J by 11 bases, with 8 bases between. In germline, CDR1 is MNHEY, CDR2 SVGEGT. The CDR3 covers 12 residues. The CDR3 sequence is CASSYSPSKQFF. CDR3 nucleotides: TGTGCCAGCAGTTACTCGCCCAGTAAGCAGTTCTTC.

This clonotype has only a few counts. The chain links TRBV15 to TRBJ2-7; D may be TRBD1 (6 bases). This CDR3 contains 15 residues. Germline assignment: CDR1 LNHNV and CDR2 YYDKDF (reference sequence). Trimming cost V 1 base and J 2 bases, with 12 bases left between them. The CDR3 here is CATSRVPRGPYEQYF. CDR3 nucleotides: TGTGCCACCAGCAGAGTCCCCAGGGGACCCTACGAGCAGTACTTC.

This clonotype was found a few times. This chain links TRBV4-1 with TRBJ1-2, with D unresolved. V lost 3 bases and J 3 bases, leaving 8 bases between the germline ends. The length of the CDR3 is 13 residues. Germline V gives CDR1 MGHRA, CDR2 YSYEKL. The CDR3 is CASSHVRDYGYTF. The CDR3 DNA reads TGCGCCAGCAGCCATGTTCGGGACTATGGCTACACCTTC.

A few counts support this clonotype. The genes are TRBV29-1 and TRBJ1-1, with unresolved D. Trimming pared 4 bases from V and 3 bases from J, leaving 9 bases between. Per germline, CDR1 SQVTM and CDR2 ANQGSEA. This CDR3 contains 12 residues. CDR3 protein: CSVGVGHTEAFF. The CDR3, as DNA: TGCAGCGTTGGTGTAGGTCACACTGAAGCTTTCTTT.

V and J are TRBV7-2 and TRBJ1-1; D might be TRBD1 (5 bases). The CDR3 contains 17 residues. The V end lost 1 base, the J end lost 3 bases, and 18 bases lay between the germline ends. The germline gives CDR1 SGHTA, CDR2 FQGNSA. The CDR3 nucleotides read TGTGCCAGCAGCTTAGGTAGTGACGGGGGATTGGACACTGAAGCTTTCTTT. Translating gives CASSLGSDGGLDTEAFF. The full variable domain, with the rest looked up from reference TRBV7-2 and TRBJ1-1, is GAGVSQSPSNKVTEKGKDVELRCDPISGHTALYWYRQSLGQGLEFLIYFQGNSAPDKSGLPSDRFSAERTGGSVSTLTIQRTQQEDSAVYLCASSLGSDGGLDTEAFFGQGTRLTVV.

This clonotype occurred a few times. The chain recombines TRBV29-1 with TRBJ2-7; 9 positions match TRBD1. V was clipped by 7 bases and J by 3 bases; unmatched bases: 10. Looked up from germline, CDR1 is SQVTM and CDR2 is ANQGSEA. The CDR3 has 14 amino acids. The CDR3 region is CSANLPGQGYEQYF. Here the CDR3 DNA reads TGCAGCGCCAACCTTCCGGGACAGGGCTACGAGCAGTACTTC.

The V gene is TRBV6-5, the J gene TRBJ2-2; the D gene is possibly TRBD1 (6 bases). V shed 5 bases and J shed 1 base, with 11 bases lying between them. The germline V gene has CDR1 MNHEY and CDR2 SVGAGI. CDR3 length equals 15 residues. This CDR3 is CASSPGTLNTGELFF. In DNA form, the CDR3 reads TGTGCCAGCAGTCCCGGGACATTGAACACCGGGGAGCTGTTTTTT.

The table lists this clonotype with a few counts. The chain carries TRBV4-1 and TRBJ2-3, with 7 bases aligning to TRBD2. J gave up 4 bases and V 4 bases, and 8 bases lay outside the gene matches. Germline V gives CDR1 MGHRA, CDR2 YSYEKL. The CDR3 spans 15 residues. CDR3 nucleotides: TGCGCCAGCAGCCGGGTCGGGGAGGGGTCAGATACGCAGTATTTT. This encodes CASSRVGEGSDTQYF.

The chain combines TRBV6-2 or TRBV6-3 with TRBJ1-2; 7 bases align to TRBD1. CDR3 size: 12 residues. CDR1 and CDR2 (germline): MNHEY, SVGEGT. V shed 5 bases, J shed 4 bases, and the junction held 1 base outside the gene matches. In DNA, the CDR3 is TGTGCCAGCAGTGGGACAGCCTATGGCTACACCTTC. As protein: CASSGTAYGYTF.

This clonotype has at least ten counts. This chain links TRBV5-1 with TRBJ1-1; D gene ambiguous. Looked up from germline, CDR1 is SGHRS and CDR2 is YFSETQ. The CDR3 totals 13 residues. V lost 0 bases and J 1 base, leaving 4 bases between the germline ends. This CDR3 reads CASSLAGNTEAFF. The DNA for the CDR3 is TGCGCCAGCAGCTTGGCGGGGAACACTGAAGCTTTCTTT.

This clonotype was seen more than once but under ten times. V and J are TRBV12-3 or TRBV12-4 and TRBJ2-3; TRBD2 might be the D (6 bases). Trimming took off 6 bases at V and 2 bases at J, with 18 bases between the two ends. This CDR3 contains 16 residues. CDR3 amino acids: CASRWSDSGITDTQYF. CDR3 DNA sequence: TGTGCCAGCAGGTGGAGTGATAGCGGAATCACAGATACGCAGTATTTT.

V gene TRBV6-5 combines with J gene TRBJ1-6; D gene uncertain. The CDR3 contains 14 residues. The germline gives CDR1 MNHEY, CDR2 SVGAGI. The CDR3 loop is CEGGVSGWNSPLHF. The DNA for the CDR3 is TGTGAGGGTGGGGTGTCAGGATGGAATTCACCCCTCCACTTT.

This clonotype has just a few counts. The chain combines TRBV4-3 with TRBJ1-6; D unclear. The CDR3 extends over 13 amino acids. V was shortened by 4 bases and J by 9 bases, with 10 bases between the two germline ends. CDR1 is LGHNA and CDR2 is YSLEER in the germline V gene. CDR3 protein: CASSPVGGSPLHF. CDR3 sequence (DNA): TGCGCCAGCAGCCCGGTGGGCGGTTCACCCCTCCACTTT.

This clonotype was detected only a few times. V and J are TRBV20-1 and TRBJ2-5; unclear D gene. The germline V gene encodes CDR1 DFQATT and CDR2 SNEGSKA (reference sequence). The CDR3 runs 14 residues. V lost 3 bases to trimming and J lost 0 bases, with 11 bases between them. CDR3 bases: TGCAGTGCTAGTCATGAGATAAACCAAGAGACCCAGTACTTC. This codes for CSASHEINQETQYF.

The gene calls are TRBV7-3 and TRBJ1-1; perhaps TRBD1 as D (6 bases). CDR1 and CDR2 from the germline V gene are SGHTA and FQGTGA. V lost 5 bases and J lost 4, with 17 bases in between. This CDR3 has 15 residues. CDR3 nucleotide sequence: TGTGCCAGCAGCCCGGCGGGGGGCCAGGGCACTGAAGCTTTCTTT. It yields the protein CASSPAGGQGTEAFF.

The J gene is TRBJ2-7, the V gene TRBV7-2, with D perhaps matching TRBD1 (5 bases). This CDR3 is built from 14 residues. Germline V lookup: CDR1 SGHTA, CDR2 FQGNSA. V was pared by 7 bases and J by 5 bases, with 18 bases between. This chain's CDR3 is CASNARAGSHEQYF. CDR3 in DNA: TGTGCCAGCAACGCCAGGGCAGGGTCCCACGAGCAGTACTTC.